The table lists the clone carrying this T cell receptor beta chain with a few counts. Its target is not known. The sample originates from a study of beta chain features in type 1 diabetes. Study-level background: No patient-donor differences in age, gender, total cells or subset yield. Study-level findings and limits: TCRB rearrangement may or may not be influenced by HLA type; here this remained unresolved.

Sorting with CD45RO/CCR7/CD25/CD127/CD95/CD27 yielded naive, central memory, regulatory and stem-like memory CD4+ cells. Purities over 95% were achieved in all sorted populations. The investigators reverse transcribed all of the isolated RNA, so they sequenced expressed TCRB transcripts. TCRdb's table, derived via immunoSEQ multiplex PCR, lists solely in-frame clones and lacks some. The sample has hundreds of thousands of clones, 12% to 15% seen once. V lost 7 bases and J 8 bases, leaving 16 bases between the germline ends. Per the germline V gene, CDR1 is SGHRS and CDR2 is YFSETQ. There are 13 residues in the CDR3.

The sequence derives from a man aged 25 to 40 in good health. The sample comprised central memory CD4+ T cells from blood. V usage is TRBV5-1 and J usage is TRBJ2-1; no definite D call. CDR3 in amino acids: CASGRESNYEQFF. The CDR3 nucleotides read TGCGCCAGCGGCAGAGAATCCAACTATGAGCAGTTCTTC.